These 10 T cell receptor beta chains originate from one sample sequenced in a study of blood T cell repertoires in COVID-19. Profiled with immunoSEQ multiplex PCR; TCRdb holds only in-frame clones, not every one. The sample records fewer than 600,000 clones, roughly nine tenths being singletons. The source material was peripheral blood. Every receptor here comes from a man younger than 35 with COVID-19, enrolled during active disease.

The J gene is TRBJ2-1, the V gene TRBV7-8; 13 nucleotides align to TRBD2. Germline trimming cut 5 bases from V and 6 bases from J; bases unmatched to any gene: 4. The V gene's germline CDR1 is SGHVS and CDR2 FQNEAQ. The CDR3 runs 15 residues. CDR3 sequence: CASSHGTSGINEQFF. The CDR3 bases are TGTGCCAGCAGCCACGGGACTAGCGGGATCAATGAGCAGTTCTTC.

The V call is TRBV7-9, the J call TRBJ2-1; D call uncertain. The CDR3 is 14 amino acids. Trimming took 5 bases from V and 4 from J, leaving 12 bases between them. The germline CDR1 and CDR2 sequences are SEHNR and FQNEAQ (reference sequence). CDR3 in amino acids: CASSEMERYNEQFF. The CDR3, as DNA: TGTGCCAGCAGCGAAATGGAGAGATACAATGAGCAGTTCTTC.

The genes are TRBV20-1 and TRBJ1-2; D is unresolved. Germline CDR1 reads DFQATT; CDR2 reads SNEGSKA (reference sequence). The length of the CDR3 is 13 residues. Trimming removed 3 bases at V and 6 bases at J, with 14 bases between. In DNA, the CDR3 is TGCAGTGCTAGTCGCCAGAGGCCTAATGGCTACACCTTC. Translating gives CSASRQRPNGYTF.

The genes are TRBV4-1 and TRBJ1-2; the match to TRBD1 covers 8 bases. With 3 bases clipped from V and 8 bases from J, the junction kept 8 bases outside the gene matches. This CDR3 spans 14 amino acids. CDR1 is MGHRA and CDR2 is YSYEKL in the germline V gene. The CDR3 nucleotides read TGCGCCAGCAGCCAGGGCCCAGGGGGCCCGGGCTACACCTTC. It yields the protein CASSQGPGGPGYTF.

This chain connects TRBV29-1 to TRBJ2-2, with 7 bases that match TRBD2. This CDR3 comprises 13 residues. CDR1 and CDR2 (germline): SQVTM, ANQGSEA. V shed 3 bases, J shed 6 bases, and the junction held 4 bases outside the gene matches. The CDR3 loop reads CSVETSFPGELFF. CDR3 DNA sequence: TGCAGCGTTGAGACTAGCTTCCCCGGGGAGCTGTTTTTT.

This rearrangement joins TRBV7-3 to TRBJ2-3, with 7 bases fitting TRBD2. The germline V gene encodes CDR1 SGHTA and CDR2 FQGTGA. V shed 4 bases, J shed 4 bases, and the junction held 8 bases outside the gene matches. This CDR3 spans 15 amino acids. The DNA of the CDR3 is TGTGCCAGCAGCTCGCGCGGGAGCTGGGCAGATACGCAGTATTTT. Amino acids: CASSSRGSWADTQYF.

This clone was recorded once. V gene TRBV30 combines with J gene TRBJ1-5; 10 bases match TRBD1. V lost 1 base to trimming and J lost 6 bases; unmatched junction nucleotides: 3. From germline, CDR1 is GTSNPN and CDR2 SVGIG (reference sequence). This CDR3 spans 14 amino acids. The CDR3 region is CAWSETGGGQPQHF. As DNA, the CDR3 is TGTGCCTGGAGTGAGACAGGGGGCGGTCAGCCCCAGCATTTT.

The chain recombines TRBV2 with TRBJ2-7, with D possibly TRBD1 on 5 matching bases. The length of the CDR3 is 14 residues. V was cut by 3 bases and J by 2 bases, with 11 bases left in between. The germline V gene has CDR1 SNHLY and CDR2 FYNNEI. The CDR3 coding sequence is TGTGCCAGCAGTGAGACTCCCAGGGCCTACGAGCAGTACTTC. This encodes CASSETPRAYEQYF.

Only a few counts were recorded for this clone. This chain links TRBV19 with TRBJ2-7; 8 bases are shared with TRBD2. V was clipped by 4 bases and J by 4 bases; unmatched bases: 9. The CDR3 length is 15 residues. Germline loops: CDR1 LNHDA, CDR2 SQIVND (reference sequence). CDR3 region: CASSSPGRGKYEQYF. DNA of the CDR3: TGTGCCAGTAGTAGCCCCGGGAGGGGTAAGTACGAGCAGTACTTC.

The chain employs TRBV5-4 and TRBJ1-1; a possible D gene is TRBD1 (6 bases). V dropped 7 bases and J dropped 1 base, with 20 bases sitting between them. Germline V gene sequence: CDR1 SGHNT, CDR2 YYREEE (reference sequence). This CDR3 comprises 16 residues. CDR3 nucleotides: TGTGCCAGCTCATCTGGGGGCAATCCCCCGAACACTGAAGCTTTCTTT. This translates into CASSSGGNPPNTEAFF.